This T cell receptor (beta chain) is from a study of blood T cell repertoires in COVID-19. Libraries were prepared by immunoSEQ multiplex PCR; TCRdb keeps only in-frame clonotypes and omits some of them. The sample has hundreds of thousands of clones, roughly nine tenths seen once. This sequence originates from a man aged 55 to 69 with COVID-19, enrolled during active disease. The sample comprised peripheral blood.

The CDR3 reads CASSSYRGSYEQYF. CDR3 in DNA: TGTGCCAGCAGTAGTTACAGGGGCTCCTACGAGCAGTACTTC. The rearrangement uses TRBV6-5 and TRBJ2-7; 7 nucleotides align to TRBD1. The junction had 4 bases not matched to a gene; V was cut back by 5 bases and J by 0 bases. The germline gives CDR1 MNHEY, CDR2 SVGAGI. This CDR3 is 14 amino acids long.